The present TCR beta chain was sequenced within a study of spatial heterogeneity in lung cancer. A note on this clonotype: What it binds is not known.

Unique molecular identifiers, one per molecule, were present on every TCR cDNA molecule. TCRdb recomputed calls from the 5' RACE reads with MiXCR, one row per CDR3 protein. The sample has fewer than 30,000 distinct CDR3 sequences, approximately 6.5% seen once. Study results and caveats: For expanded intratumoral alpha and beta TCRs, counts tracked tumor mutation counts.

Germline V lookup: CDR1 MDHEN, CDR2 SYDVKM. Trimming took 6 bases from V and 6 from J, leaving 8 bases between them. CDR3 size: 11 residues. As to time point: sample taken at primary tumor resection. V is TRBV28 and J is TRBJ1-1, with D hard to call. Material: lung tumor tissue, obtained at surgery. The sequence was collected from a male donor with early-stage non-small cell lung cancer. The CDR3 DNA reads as TGTGCCAGCAGATTAAGCGCTGAAGCTTTCTTT. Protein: CASRLSAEAFF.